One sample yielded the 7 T cell receptor beta chains listed below, sequenced in a study of beta chain features in type 1 diabetes. General observations from the study: All four CD4+ subsets from Type 1 diabetes patients carried moderately but significantly shorter TCRB CDR3s.

Their specific antigens are unknown. Since all of the isolated RNA was reverse transcribed, expressed TCRB transcripts were what got sequenced. Produced via immunoSEQ multiplex PCR; TCRdb's table is partial and in-frame only. The table has 600,000 to 700,000 clones, about an eighth seen once. The specimen sequenced was naive CD4+ T cells from blood. The source is a man aged 25 to 40 with type 1 diabetes.

This clone was counted between two and nine times. The chain is built from TRBV7-9 and TRBJ2-1; D is unresolved. V lost 3 bases to trimming and J lost 7 bases, with 10 bases between them. Germline V lookup: CDR1 SEHNR, CDR2 FQNEAQ (reference sequence). This CDR3 is built from 13 residues. The CDR3 sequence: CASSFRPLNEQFF. Written as DNA, the CDR3 is TGTGCCAGCAGCTTCCGGCCTTTGAATGAGCAGTTCTTC. Full variable domain (rest looked up from reference TRBV7-9 and TRBJ2-1): DTGVSQNPRHKITKRGQNVTFRCDPISEHNRLYWYRQTLGQGPEFLTYFQNEAQLEKSRLLSDRFSAERPKGSFSTLEIQRTEQGDSAMYLCASSFRPLNEQFFGPGTRLTVL.

This clone was detected a few times. The CDR3 nucleotides are TGTGCCAGCAGCGTAGCTATTGACGGGACTAGCGGACTCACAGATACGCAGTATTTT. Amino acids: CASSVAIDGTSGLTDTQYF. The J gene is TRBJ2-3, the V gene TRBV9; TRBD2 aligns across 11 bases. The CDR3 has 19 amino acids. Looked up from germline, CDR1 is SGDLS and CDR2 is YYNGEE. Trimming removed 0 bases from V and 2 bases from J; junction bases left unmatched: 11.

This sequence joins TRBV9 and TRBJ2-1; D gene unclear. Trimming removed 3 bases at V and 4 bases at J, with 14 bases between. Germline lookup yields CDR1 SGDLS and CDR2 YYNGEE. CDR3 length: 15 residues. In nucleotides, the CDR3 is TGTGCCAGCAGCGGGGCTCTAGGACGGTACAATGAGCAGTTCTTC. The encoded protein is CASSGALGRYNEQFF.

This clone was recorded a few times. This chain joins TRBV6-6 and TRBJ1-2; no clear D. The germline gives CDR1 MNHNY, CDR2 SVGAGI (reference sequence). With 0 bases removed from V and 6 bases from J, the gap between germline ends came to 11 bases. The CDR3 is 14 amino acids. CDR3 sequence (DNA): TGTGCCAGCAGTTACTCGAGGGAGGGCGATGGCTACACCTTC. Translation gives CASSYSREGDGYTF.

The rearrangement uses TRBV5-1 and TRBJ2-5; D remains ambiguous. There are 14 residues in the CDR3. With 0 bases removed from V and 2 bases from J, the gap between germline ends came to 8 bases. CDR1 and CDR2 (germline): SGHRS, YFSETQ. CDR3 DNA: TGCGCCAGCAGCTTGGGCCCCGCTCAAGAGACCCAGTACTTC. Its protein product is CASSLGPAQETQYF.

The sample holds many counts of this clone. The chain joins TRBV13 to TRBJ2-3; D gene unclear. V lost 5 bases and J lost 1, with 22 bases in between. The CDR3 totals 18 residues. The germline V gene encodes CDR1 PRHDT and CDR2 FYEKMQ (reference sequence). CDR3 sequence (DNA): TGTGCCAGCAGCCCCCCCTTGTGGACCGAGGTGGGCACAGATACGCAGTATTTT. As protein: CASSPPLWTEVGTDTQYF.

This clone has only a few counts. This chain uses TRBV2 with TRBJ2-7, with unresolved D. The CDR3 is made up of 12 amino acids. The ends were cut back, 4 bases at V and 2 bases at J, with 6 bases in the middle. Germline assignment: CDR1 SNHLY and CDR2 FYNNEI. The chain's CDR3 is CASSGWTYEQYF. The DNA for the CDR3 is TGTGCCAGCAGTGGATGGACCTACGAGCAGTACTTC. Full variable domain (outside the CDR3, taken from reference TRBV2 and TRBJ2-7): EPEVTQTPSHQVTQMGQEVILRCVPISNHLYFYWYRQILGQKVEFLVSFYNNEISEKSEIFDDQFSVERPDGSNFTLKIRSTKLEDSAMYFCASSGWTYEQYFGPGTRLTVT.